Shown below are 14 T cell receptor beta chains from a single sample sequenced in a study of CD8 T cells in ankylosing spondylitis. Each CDR3 protein is one row after TCRdb ran MiXCR on the 5' RACE reads. The sample includes around 280,000 distinct CDR3 sequences, 15% to 25% of them seen just once. The source material was blood, either unsorted or a sorted T cell fraction (not recorded which). The receptor set was obtained from a male donor with ankylosing spondylitis or in good health (not recorded which).

This clonotype was seen a few times. The chain uses TRBV18 and TRBJ1-2; D possibly corresponds to TRBD1 (5 bases). This CDR3 spans 15 amino acids. Trimming removed 5 bases from V and 4 bases from J, with 17 bases in between. Germline V gives CDR1 KGHSH, CDR2 LQKENI. The CDR3 sequence: CASSTDRAGVYGYTF. CDR3 DNA: TGTGCCAGCTCAACGGACCGGGCGGGGGTCTATGGCTACACCTTC.

V gene TRBV2 combines with J gene TRBJ1-2; the D is unclear. Germline assignment: CDR1 SNHLY and CDR2 FYNNEI. With 4 bases removed from V and 5 bases from J, the gap between germline ends came to 8 bases. The CDR3 is made up of 12 amino acids. The CDR3 sequence is CASSGGQYGYTF. Here the CDR3 DNA reads TGTGCCAGCAGTGGAGGGCAGTATGGCTACACCTTC.

This clonotype was recorded a few times. The CDR3 DNA reads TGCAGCGGGATGACAGGGGCAGATACGCAGTATTTT. It translates to CSGMTGADTQYF. The chain is built from TRBV29-1 and TRBJ2-3; 8 bases map to TRBD1. This CDR3 contains 12 residues. With V trimmed by 7 bases and J by 4 bases, 4 bases remained unmatched. The germline gives CDR1 SQVTM, CDR2 ANQGSEA.

This clonotype was seen ten or more times. The chain combines TRBV12-3 or TRBV12-4 with TRBJ1-5, with TRBD1 as a possible D gene (6 bases). V lost 3 bases and J 8 bases, leaving 11 bases between the germline ends. CDR3 length: 13 amino acids. The CDR3 DNA reads TGTGCCAGCAGTTTGGACAGTGGGAAGCCCCAGCATTTT. Residues: CASSLDSGKPQHF.

This clonotype was seen a few times. V usage is TRBV12-3 or TRBV12-4 and J usage is TRBJ1-2; D uncertain. V lost 4 bases, J lost 2 bases, and 11 bases lay in between. The CDR3 has 14 residues. The CDR3 sequence: CASSSFDGNYGYTF. CDR3 DNA sequence: TGTGCCAGCAGTTCGTTCGACGGCAACTATGGCTACACCTTC.

Details on this clonotype: One junction end disagrees with the germline gene, perhaps due to a read error. The chain links TRBV20-1 to TRBJ2-5, with D perhaps being TRBD1 or TRBD2 (6 bases each). Germline CDR1 reads DFQATT; CDR2 reads SNEGSKA (reference sequence). CDR3 length: 13 amino acids. CDR3 nucleotide sequence: TGCAGTGCTAGAGTGGGGGGCCAAGGGACCCAGTACTTC. Translated: CSARVGGQGTQYF.

This clonotype occurred many times. The chain carries TRBV5-1 and TRBJ2-3; D is perhaps TRBD1 (7 bases). V lost 9 bases and J 0 bases, leaving 14 bases between the germline ends. Germline CDR1 SGHRS, CDR2 YFSETQ. The CDR3 totals 14 residues. The CDR3 DNA reads as TGCGCCACCAGTTCAGGGGGGAGCACAGATACGCAGTATTTT. Its translation is CATSSGGSTDTQYF. The full variable domain, completed using reference TRBV5-1 and TRBJ2-3, is KAGVTQTPRYLIKTRGQQVTLSCSPISGHRSVSWYQQTPGQGLQFLFEYFSETQRNKGNFPGRFSGRQFSNSRSEMNVSTLELGDSALYLCATSSGGSTDTQYFGPGTRLTVL.

This clonotype was seen a few times. The rearrangement uses TRBV11-2 and TRBJ1-3, with TRBD1 as a possible D gene (6 bases). This CDR3 has 20 amino acids. With 1 base removed from V and 0 bases from J, the gap between germline ends came to 22 bases. Germline values: CDR1 SGHAT, CDR2 FQNNGV. This CDR3 reads CASSLVGGLRGAGSGNTIYF. DNA of the CDR3: TGTGCCAGCAGCTTAGTTGGTGGACTAAGGGGGGCGGGCTCTGGAAACACCATATATTTT.

This clonotype was observed a handful of times. The chain is built from TRBV27 and TRBJ2-3, with D possibly TRBD2 on 5 matching bases. This CDR3 contains 13 residues. V lost 3 bases and J 5 bases, leaving 9 bases between the germline ends. Germline loops: CDR1 MNHEY, CDR2 SMNVEV (reference sequence). For the CDR3, the DNA is TGTGCCAGCAGTTTCGTAGCGTTAGATACGCAGTATTTT. Translating gives CASSFVALDTQYF.

This clonotype was seen a few times. V gene TRBV20-1 combines with J gene TRBJ1-5; D not resolved. The CDR3 covers 13 residues. V was pared by 0 bases and J by 4 bases, with 7 bases between. CDR1 and CDR2 (germline): DFQATT, SNEGSKA (reference sequence). The CDR3 DNA reads TGCAGTGCTAGAGAGGACGGAAATCAGCCCCAGCATTTT. This codes for CSAREDGNQPQHF.

The V gene is TRBV20-1, the J gene TRBJ2-2; 9 nucleotides line up with TRBD1. There are 17 residues in the CDR3. Germline V gives CDR1 DFQATT, CDR2 SNEGSKA (reference sequence). The trim removed 6 bases at V and 3 bases at J, leaving 14 bases unmatched. The CDR3 is CSATGTGTGLYTGELFF. CDR3 sequence (DNA): TGCAGTGCCACCGGAACCGGGACAGGGCTTTACACCGGGGAGCTGTTTTTT.

CDR3 sequence reads: CASKAGPPGTGELFF. The CDR3 coding sequence is TGTGCCAGCAAAGCGGGACCACCGGGCACCGGGGAGCTGTTTTTT. The rearrangement joins TRBV9 to TRBJ2-2; 7 bases match TRBD2. Germline V CDR1 and CDR2: SGDLS, YYNGEE. The CDR3 extends over 15 amino acids. V lost 6 bases, J lost 4 bases, and 9 bases stayed unmatched.

The chain combines TRBV27 with TRBJ1-1, with TRBD1 identical over 8 bases. J gave up 8 bases and V 6 bases, and 11 bases lay outside the gene matches. The CDR3 spans 14 residues. Germline V gives CDR1 MNHEY, CDR2 SMNVEV (reference sequence). CDR3 DNA: TGTGCCAGCAGCCAGGACAGGGTAGGGCTCGAAGCTTTCTTT. Its translation is CASSQDRVGLEAFF.

This chain joins TRBV19 and TRBJ2-1, with D perhaps TRBD1 (6 bases). Germline values: CDR1 LNHDA, CDR2 SQIVND (reference sequence). Trimming pared 3 bases from V and 5 bases from J, leaving 14 bases between. This CDR3 has 15 residues. The CDR3 region has the DNA TGTGCCAGTAGTATGGGTGGGGGCCCCAACAATGAGCAGTTCTTC. This sequence encodes CASSMGGGPNNEQFF.